Listed below are T cell receptor beta chains from one sample, sequenced in a study of OX40 agonist ivuxolimab in advanced cancers. Measured with immunoSEQ multiplex PCR; TCRdb has only the in-frame clones, and not every one. The sample lists about 75,000 clones, approximately 86% occurring once. Sample: CD4+ or CD8+ T cells sorted from blood, taken in a trial of the OX40 agonist ivuxolimab. The receptors derive from an adult with an advanced solid tumor such as melanoma, head and neck, liver or kidney cancer. Each CDR3 is given with its conserved first and last residue.

V	J	CDR3
TRBV5-1	TRBJ2-1	CASSLSTLAEYNEQFF
TRBV7-3	TRBJ2-3	CASSQNTDTQYF
TRBV30	TRBJ2-3	CAWRRTGTDTQYF
TRBV10-3	TRBJ1-6	CAISEQAINSPLHF
TRBV7-9	TRBJ2-4	CASSWGTPGDNIQYF
TRBV27	TRBJ1-1	CASGLTGQNTEAFF
TRBV7-2	TRBJ2-7	CASSLAARGGGYYEQYF
TRBV6-5	TRBJ2-6	CASSSGALGANVLTF
TRBV30	TRBJ1-6	CAWSRADRGPNNSPLHF
TRBV9	TRBJ2-5	CASSVSTGEAQETQYF
TRBV15	TRBJ2-7	CATSTEGTGPNEQYF
TRBV21-1	TRBJ2-1	CASSKGAPDRCNEQFF
TRBV11-3	TRBJ2-2	CASSLGGARNTGELFF
TRBV27	TRBJ1-5	CASSSLGQYQPQHF
TRBV11-2	TRBJ2-5	CASSLVETQYF
TRBV2	TRBJ2-3	CASTASTQYF
TRBV30	TRBJ1-5	CAWSAGGLDNQPQHF
TRBV19	TRBJ1-1	CASEGASAFF
TRBV4-3	TRBJ1-2	CASSHRGQGYGYTF
TRBV5-1	TRBJ2-1	CASSGGPLNEQFF
TRBV18	TRBJ2-7	CASSPLPSTGNYEQYF
TRBV7-2	TRBJ2-7	CASSSPSYSSYEQYF
TRBV7-6	TRBJ1-2	CASSLGSGLGYTF
TRBV7-2	TRBJ2-7	CASSLAGPYEQYF
TRBV28	TRBJ1-5	CASSPPPRVRSNQPQHF
TRBV18	TRBJ2-7	CASSPPGQPEYF
TRBV5-4	TRBJ2-1	CASSLAGVPYNEQFF
TRBV7-3	TRBJ1-4	CASSFGRVNEKLFF
TRBV10-2	TRBJ2-7	CATDTSLVGPMQYF
TRBV19	TRBJ1-5	CASSMGGRWHGGNQPQHF
TRBV13	TRBJ2-5	CASSLLGLAGGKTQYF
TRBV7-3	TRBJ2-7	CASSQNRGQIYEQYF
TRBV5-4	TRBJ1-1	CASSLPAPNTEAFF
TRBV9	TRBJ2-3	CASSVGRGGIIDTQYF
TRBV5-1	TRBJ2-7	CASSLAQAYEQYF
TRBV9	TRBJ2-1	CASSVEYYNGQFF
TRBV5-8	TRBJ1-5	CASSPPVGQPQHF
TRBV5-6	TRBJ1-4	CASTRDTYNEKLFF
TRBV30	TRBJ1-1	CAFGTGRNTEAFF
TRBV7-3	TRBJ1-1	CASSTTGGAGNTEAFF
TRBV9	TRBJ2-7	CASSVGSNYEQYF
TRBV11-1	TRBJ2-2	CASSLAPGSGELFF
TRBV5-1	TRBJ2-7	CASSLDPGGTSYEQYF
TRBV4-3	TRBJ2-5	CASSRGRGQGQETQYF
TRBV7-2	TRBJ2-5	CASSLYSGLQETQYF
TRBV9	TRBJ2-2	CASSTTPMAAGELFF
TRBV7-3	TRBJ2-7	CASSLAWRLGTYEQYF
TRBV7-9	TRBJ2-5	CASSLVSRETQYF
TRBV29-1	TRBJ1-1	CSVDWTGQGTEAFF
TRBV9	TRBJ1-2	CASSAQGYGYTF
TRBV7-3	TRBJ2-2	CASSSTGSGELFF
TRBV19	TRBJ2-5	CASSTPGLRRQETQYF
TRBV5-1	TRBJ2-2	CASSKHDNGELFF
TRBV11-2	TRBJ2-7	CASSLEDGQYEQYF
TRBV7-3	TRBJ2-1	CASSPLAGSYNEQFF
TRBV19	TRBJ2-2	CASISRDTANTGELFF
TRBV28	TRBJ2-6	CASLPRPQANVLTF
TRBV30	TRBJ1-3	CAWVDRGRGNTIYF
TRBV7-3	TRBJ1-1	CASTMGRGGFRNTEAFF
TRBV19	TRBJ1-1	CASRRGAVNTEAFF